This is a list of T cell receptor beta chains from one sample in a study of cytomegalovirus exposure and HLA in healthy donors. Repertoires were generated with immunoSEQ multiplex PCR, while TCRdb's copy carries only in-frame clones and drops some. The sample lists under 200,000 clones, 70% to 85% occurring once. The sequencing input was PBMCs. These receptors were taken from a woman aged 40 to 55 in good health and CMV-seronegative. CDR3s include the opening cysteine and the closing phenylalanine or tryptophan. D genes are given only for firm matches. Only part of the rows carry a size: once, few, many, or a class if the clone is expanded.

v_call,d_call,j_call,clone_size,cdr3_nt,cdr3_aa
TRBV15,TRBD1,TRBJ1-2,NA,TGTGCCACCAGCAGAGGAGGGACAGGGGGCTATGGCTACACCTTC,CATSRGGTGGYGYTF
TRBV27,TRBD1,TRBJ1-2,NA,TGTGCCAGCAGTTTCGGGACAGGGACGGGCTATGGCTACACCTTC,CASSFGTGTGYGYTF
TRBV7-9,TRBD1,TRBJ1-1,NA,TGTTCCAGCAGCTTAACAGGGGGGAACACTGAAGCTTTCTTT,CSSSLTGGNTEAFF
TRBV30,NA,TRBJ1-2,NA,TGTGCCTGGAGTGTAGGAGAGAACTATGGCTACACCTTC,CAWSVGENYGYTF
TRBV7-2,NA,TRBJ2-7,NA,TGTGCCAGCAGCCCTAACCAGGGCCCCTACGAGCAGTACTTC,CASSPNQGPYEQYF
TRBV5-6,TRBD1,TRBJ2-1,NA,TGTGCCAGCAGCTTAAAGACAGGGGGCCCGTCTTACAATGAGCAGTTCTTC,CASSLKTGGPSYNEQFF
TRBV6-1,TRBD1,TRBJ1-3,few,TGTGCCAGCAGTGAAGCGGGACAGGGTCAATATTTT,CASSEAGQGQYF
TRBV10-3,NA,TRBJ1-2,once,TGTGCCATCAGTGAAGGGGTAGGAGGCTACACCTTC,CAISEGVGGYTF
TRBV5-1,NA,TRBJ1-1,NA,TGCGCCAGCAGCTTGGGGCCGTTACAGGGCTCTGAAGCTTTCTTT,CASSLGPLQGSEAFF
TRBV5-4,NA,TRBJ2-2,NA,TGTGCCAGCAGCTGGTCAGGGGTTGCGGGCACCGGGGAGCTGTTTTTT,CASSWSGVAGTGELFF
TRBV14,NA,TRBJ2-5,once,TGTGCCAGCAGCCAAGATCACAGGGTATCCCAAGAGACCCAGTACTTC,CASSQDHRVSQETQYF
TRBV5-1,NA,TRBJ2-3,NA,TGCGCCAGCAGCTTTGGGGCCAGCACAGATACGCAGTATTTT,CASSFGASTDTQYF
TRBV6-4,NA,TRBJ2-1,NA,TGTGCCAGCAGGACCACAGGGCCGGGACGCAATGAGCAGTTCTTC,CASRTTGPGRNEQFF
TRBV5-1,NA,TRBJ2-7,NA,TGCGCCAGCAGCCTCGGGGTCCCCTACGAGCAGTACTTC,CASSLGVPYEQYF
TRBV9,TRBD2,TRBJ2-2,once,TGTGCCAGCACCGCGGGGGGGAAGACCGGGGAGCTGTTTTTT,CASTAGGKTGELFF
TRBV2,TRBD1,TRBJ1-2,NA,TGTGCCAGCAGTACAGAACAGGGGGGAAAGGGCTATGGCTACACCTTC,CASSTEQGGKGYGYTF
TRBV28,TRBD1,TRBJ2-2,NA,TGTGCCAGCAGATATACAGGGGTGGACACCGGGGAGCTGTTTTTT,CASRYTGVDTGELFF
TRBV19,NA,TRBJ1-1,NA,TGTGCCAGTAGCGCTTTGGCGGGGAACACTGAAGCTTTCTTT,CASSALAGNTEAFF
TRBV30,NA,TRBJ1-1,NA,TGTGCCTGGAGCCGAGGGGGGAACACTGAAGCTTTCTTT,CAWSRGGNTEAFF
TRBV30,TRBD2,TRBJ2-1,NA,TGTGCCTGGAGTGTACGGCTAGCGGGGGGGCGTGGGTACAATGAGCAGTTCTTC,CAWSVRLAGGRGYNEQFF
TRBV29-1,TRBD1,TRBJ2-1,NA,TGCAGCGTTGAGGGCCCAGAGGGGGCTAGCTCCTACAATGAGCAGTTCTTC,CSVEGPEGASSYNEQFF
TRBV9,NA,TRBJ2-3,NA,TGTGCCAGCAGCGCTGGGGGGGCCTTTATAGACACGCAGTATTTT,CASSAGGAFIDTQYF
TRBV6-4,TRBD1,TRBJ2-3,NA,TGTGCCAGCAGTACAACAGGGGCTAGCACAGATACGCAGTATTTT,CASSTTGASTDTQYF
TRBV4-1,NA,TRBJ1-1,NA,TGCGCCAGCAGCCAACGTCAGGGAAACACTGAAGCTTTCTTT,CASSQRQGNTEAFF
TRBV6-5,NA,TRBJ2-7,NA,TGTGCCAGCAGGACCGGGATCGAGCAGTACTTC,CASRTGIEQYF
TRBV7-8,TRBD1,TRBJ2-7,NA,TGTGCCAGCAGCACGCGGTTGGGACAGGGTTCCTACGAGCAGTACTTC,CASSTRLGQGSYEQYF
TRBV5-1,TRBD1,TRBJ1-2,NA,TGCGCCAGCAGCTTGGGGCACTCAGAGGGGGCGGATAACTGCTACACCTTC,CASSLGHSEGADNCYTF
TRBV19,NA,TRBJ2-7,few,TGTGCCAGTAGTCGGTCGGAGTCCTACGAGCAGTACTTC,CASSRSESYEQYF
TRBV2,NA,TRBJ2-1,NA,TGTGCCAGCGGGGCGGGGGCGAGGTCCTACAATGAGCAGTTCTTC,CASGAGARSYNEQFF
TRBV19,NA,TRBJ2-5,NA,TGTGCCAGTAGTATAGGAGGAGATAGAGAGACCCAGTACTTC,CASSIGGDRETQYF
TRBV27,NA,TRBJ1-1,NA,TGTGCCAGCAGGGAAGACAGCTTAATTAACACTGAAGCTTTCTTT,CASREDSLINTEAFF
TRBV7-2,TRBD2,TRBJ2-5,NA,TGTGCCAGCAGCTTAGTACGGGGGGCCCAGTACTTC,CASSLVRGAQYF
TRBV6-1,NA,TRBJ1-6,NA,TGTGCCAGCAGTGAGGTAGGGACACGTAACTCACCCCTCCACTTT,CASSEVGTRNSPLHF
TRBV4-1,NA,TRBJ1-1,few,TGCGCCAGCAGCCACGGGGGCACTGAAGCTTTCTTT,CASSHGGTEAFF
TRBV19,NA,TRBJ1-1,NA,TGTGCCAGTCGAGAACAGGGCAGGGGATCGGAAGCTTTCTTT,CASREQGRGSEAFF
TRBV19,NA,TRBJ2-1,NA,TGTGCCAGTAACCTGGGGGCTTCGAGCCATGAGCAGTTCTTC,CASNLGASSHEQFF
TRBV7-9,NA,TRBJ1-4,NA,TGTGCCAGCAGGGCGGCAGGGGCGGACGAAAAACTGTTTTTT,CASRAAGADEKLFF
TRBV19,TRBD1,TRBJ1-5,NA,TGTGCCAGTAGTCACCAAACGGGACAGGGACTAATTAGCAATCAGCCCCAGCATTTT,CASSHQTGQGLISNQPQHF
TRBV4-2,TRBD1,TRBJ1-1,NA,TGTGCCAGCAGCTCCAGGACAGGGAACACTGAAGCTTTCTTT,CASSSRTGNTEAFF
TRBV6-5,NA,TRBJ1-2,NA,TGTGCCAGCAGTTACTCATCAGGGGCGGGCTACACCTTC,CASSYSSGAGYTF
TRBV11-3,TRBD2,TRBJ2-3,NA,TGTGCCAGCAGCTTAGGGCGGGAGATAGATACGCAGTATTTT,CASSLGREIDTQYF
TRBV7-9,TRBD2,TRBJ2-7,NA,TGTGCCAGCAGCTTAGCTTTATCCGGGGAGGGCTACGAGCAGTACTTC,CASSLALSGEGYEQYF
TRBV15,NA,TRBJ1-1,NA,TGTGCCACCAGTCTCCCGGGAGGCACTGAAGCTTTCTTT,CATSLPGGTEAFF
TRBV29-1,NA,TRBJ2-7,NA,TGCAGCGTTGAGGTGAGCTTCTCCTACGAGCAGTACTTC,CSVEVSFSYEQYF
TRBV5-1,NA,TRBJ2-2,NA,TGCGCCAGCAGCTTGGAGGGGGCCGGGGAGCTGTTTTTT,CASSLEGAGELFF
TRBV11-3,NA,TRBJ2-2,NA,TGTGCCAGCAGCAAAATCGTGGGGGGGGCCGACACCGGGGAGCTGTTTTTT,CASSKIVGGADTGELFF
TRBV27,TRBD1,TRBJ1-2,NA,TGTGCCAGCAGTCTCCTCTTCCTACCGGGACAGGGGGCGCGGGGTCTCTATGGCTACACCTTC,CASSLLFLPGQGARGLYGYTF
TRBV5-1,NA,TRBJ1-1,NA,TGCGCCAGCAGCTTGGGGTCCGGCAGGGGCGGGGCTTTCTTT,CASSLGSGRGGAFF
TRBV19,NA,TRBJ1-1,NA,TGTGCCAGTAATCATAGATCGGGGAACACTGAAGCTTTCTTT,CASNHRSGNTEAFF
TRBV19,NA,TRBJ2-7,NA,TGTGCCAGTAGTATTGGGGCCAGGGCCACCTACGAGCAGTACTTC,CASSIGARATYEQYF
TRBV28,NA,TRBJ2-6,NA,TGTGCCAGCAGCCTATGGGGCTCTAGCTCTGGGGCCAACGTCCTGACTTTC,CASSLWGSSSGANVLTF
TRBV28,NA,TRBJ1-4,NA,TGTGCCAGCAGTGACAACTCTCAGGGGAGCGGTGAAAAACTGTTTTTT,CASSDNSQGSGEKLFF
TRBV5-5,TRBD2,TRBJ2-7,few,TGTGCCAGCAGCTTGGAGCGATCCCGGGGGGGTTACGAGCAGTACTTC,CASSLERSRGGYEQYF
TRBV29-1,NA,TRBJ2-2,NA,TGCAGCGTGGGGGGAACCTTAAGCACCGGGGAGCTGTTTTTT,CSVGGTLSTGELFF